A selection of T cell receptor beta chains follows, all from one sample in a study of blood T cells in healthy people across ages. TCRdb reprocessed the 5' RACE reads with MiXCR, giving one entry per CDR3 protein. The sample contains roughly 1.5 million distinct CDR3 sequences, approximately 39% of which appear only once. Sequences were obtained from blood. The receptors derive from a young woman in good health. The CDR3 runs from the conserved cysteine through the conserved F or W. D genes are given only for firm matches. The size entry is marked missing in some rows and otherwise reads once, few, many or a size class.

d_call,j_call,v_call,clone_size,cdr3_aa,cdr3_nt
NA,TRBJ1-6,TRBV20-1,few,CSARDSNSPLHF,TGCAGTGCTAGGGACTCTAATTCACCCCTCCACTTT
NA,TRBJ1-1,TRBV9,NA,CAKHRLTGLNTEAFF,TGTGCCAAACACCGACTGACTGGGTTGAACACTGAAGCTTTCTTT
NA,TRBJ1-1,TRBV29-1,NA,CSVEPAVEVNTEAFF,TGCAGCGTTGAACCGGCAGTAGAGGTGAACACTGAAGCTTTCTTT
NA,TRBJ2-4,TRBV7-2,NA,CASSPQMSSKNIQYF,TGTGCCAGCAGCCCCCAGATGTCTAGCAAAAACATTCAGTACTTC
NA,TRBJ2-1,TRBV11-2,once,CASSLAGMSWERAYNEQFF,TGTGCCAGCAGCTTAGCGGGTATGTCATGGGAGCGGGCATACAATGAGCAGTTCTTC
NA,TRBJ2-1,TRBV20-1,few,CSAAVSGTKTYNEQFF,TGCAGTGCCGCGGTTAGCGGAACCAAAACTTACAATGAGCAGTTCTTC
NA,TRBJ1-3,TRBV12-3/TRBV12-4,NA,CASSPMGDGNTIYF,TGTGCCAGCAGCCCAATGGGGGATGGAAACACCATATATTTT
NA,TRBJ2-1,TRBV12-3/TRBV12-4,NA,CASSPRGVYNEQFF,TGTGCCAGCAGTCCCCGAGGGGTTTACAATGAGCAGTTCTTC
NA,TRBJ2-3,TRBV6-5,NA,CASSSGWGASTDTQYF,TGTGCCAGCAGTTCGGGATGGGGCGCTAGCACAGATACGCAGTATTTT
TRBD1,TRBJ2-1,TRBV9,few,CASSVDRGRGRNEQFF,TGTGCCAGCAGCGTGGACAGGGGGCGAGGAAGAAATGAGCAGTTCTTC
NA,TRBJ2-7,TRBV25-1,NA,CASSEKTEQYF,TGTGCCAGCAGTGAGAAGACCGAGCAGTACTTC
NA,TRBJ2-3,TRBV12-3/TRBV12-4,NA,CASSFSPESTDTQYF,TGTGCCAGCAGTTTTAGCCCAGAAAGCACAGATACGCAGTATTTT
NA,TRBJ2-1,TRBV5-1,once,CASSVGGGHNEQFF,TGCGCCAGCAGCGTTGGAGGGGGTCACAATGAGCAGTTCTTC
NA,TRBJ2-7,TRBV7-2,NA,CASSLNRLDEQYF,TGTGCCAGCAGCTTAAACAGGCTTGACGAGCAGTACTTC
TRBD2,TRBJ2-7,TRBV7-2,few,CASSLVALAGEGEQYF,TGTGCCAGCAGCTTAGTCGCGCTAGCGGGAGAGGGCGAGCAGTACTTC
NA,TRBJ1-2,TRBV6-5,few,CASSYSTGSGDGYTF,TGTGCCAGCAGTTACTCTACAGGGTCTGGCGATGGCTACACCTTC
TRBD1,TRBJ2-7,TRBV4-2,NA,CASSQVGQGSYEQYF,TGTGCCAGCAGCCAAGTGGGACAGGGCTCCTACGAGCAGTACTTC
NA,TRBJ2-3,TRBV10-3,NA,CAISESTAGSTDTQYF,TGTGCCATCAGTGAGTCGACGGCGGGGTCCACAGATACGCAGTATTTT
NA,TRBJ1-5,TRBV24-1,NA,CATSDYQNNQPQHF,TGTGCCACCAGTGATTATCAGAACAATCAGCCCCAGCATTTT
NA,TRBJ1-2,TRBV5-4,NA,CASSLANQGPYGYTF,TGTGCCAGCAGCTTGGCAAATCAGGGGCCCTATGGCTACACCTTC
TRBD1,TRBJ2-1,TRBV27,few,CASSPGTGHSNEQFF,TGTGCCAGTAGTCCCGGGACAGGGCATTCCAATGAGCAGTTCTTC
NA,TRBJ1-1,TRBV7-8,NA,CASSPEPGQTEAFF,TGTGCCAGCAGCCCAGAGCCGGGCCAAACTGAAGCTTTCTTT
NA,TRBJ1-1,TRBV11-2,NA,CASSLGYGTEAFF,TGTGCCAGCAGCTTAGGATACGGCACTGAAGCTTTCTTT
NA,TRBJ2-2,TRBV12-3/TRBV12-4,few,CASSASGSGELFF,TGTGCCAGCAGTGCTTCTGGCTCCGGGGAGCTGTTTTTT
NA,TRBJ1-1,TRBV30,NA,CAWSVELTKAFF,TGTGCCTGGAGTGTGGAACTCACTAAAGCTTTCTTT
TRBD1,TRBJ2-1,TRBV7-4,NA,CASRDRGGNEQFF,TGTGCCAGCCGGGACAGGGGAGGCAATGAGCAGTTCTTC
NA,TRBJ2-2,TRBV20-1,NA,CSASVYRGGTGELFF,TGCAGTGCTAGCGTTTACAGGGGAGGCACCGGGGAGCTGTTTTTT
NA,TRBJ1-4,TRBV20-1,NA,CSARRGQGVEKLFF,TGCAGTGCTAGGCGCGGCCAGGGCGTCGAAAAACTGTTTTTT
TRBD1,TRBJ1-2,TRBV7-9,NA,CASSLGRGPYTF,TGTGCCAGCAGCTTAGGAAGGGGGCCCTACACCTTC
TRBD2,TRBJ2-1,TRBV4-2,few,CASSRQGLAGFDEQFF,TGTGCCAGCAGCCGCCAGGGACTAGCGGGATTCGATGAGCAGTTCTTC
TRBD1,TRBJ2-5,TRBV28,NA,CASSLLWTGVTGEETQYF,TGTGCCAGCAGTTTATTGTGGACAGGGGTTACTGGGGAAGAGACCCAGTACTTC
TRBD1,TRBJ2-1,TRBV6-2/TRBV6-3,few,CASSYLLTGGASHNEQFF,TGTGCCAGCAGTTACTTACTCACAGGGGGCGCGTCTCACAATGAGCAGTTCTTC
TRBD2,TRBJ2-1,TRBV4-1,few,CASSQKLIRDRASGQQFF,TGCGCCAGCAGCCAAAAGTTGATCCGGGACCGAGCTAGCGGGCAGCAGTTCTTC
NA,TRBJ2-1,TRBV20-1,few,CSASNAYNEQFF,TGCAGTGCTAGTAATGCCTACAATGAGCAGTTCTTC
NA,TRBJ2-7,TRBV14,NA,CASSYFSGGYEQYF,TGTGCCAGCAGCTATTTCTCAGGAGGATACGAGCAGTACTTC
NA,TRBJ1-5,TRBV12-3/TRBV12-4,NA,CATDPDQPQHF,TGTGCCACCGACCCTGATCAGCCCCAGCATTTT
TRBD2,TRBJ2-7,TRBV11-2,NA,CASSLYGSGNEQYF,TGTGCCAGCAGCTTATACGGGAGCGGGAACGAGCAGTACTTC
TRBD1,TRBJ2-1,TRBV11-2,once,CASRAWTGNEQFF,TGTGCCAGCAGGGCTTGGACAGGCAATGAGCAGTTCTTC
TRBD1,TRBJ2-2,TRBV6-5,once,CASSHDRGQAGELFF,TGTGCCAGCAGTCACGACAGGGGGCAGGCCGGGGAGCTGTTTTTT
NA,TRBJ2-7,TRBV5-6,NA,CASSLPGQLYEQYF,TGTGCCAGCAGCTTGCCTGGACAGCTCTACGAGCAGTACTTC
TRBD2,TRBJ2-7,TRBV6-6,NA,CASNSEAGASYEQYF,TGTGCCAGCAATTCCGAAGCGGGAGCATCCTACGAGCAGTACTTC
NA,TRBJ2-5,TRBV5-1,many,CASSRGLQETQYF,TGCGCCAGCAGCAGGGGACTTCAAGAGACCCAGTACTTC
NA,TRBJ1-5,TRBV28,once,CASAKGGRWDQPQHF,TGTGCCAGCGCCAAGGGAGGGCGGTGGGATCAGCCCCAGCATTTT
NA,TRBJ2-5,TRBV4-2,few,CASSQAWVGETQYF,TGTGCCAGCAGCCAAGCCTGGGTAGGAGAGACCCAGTACTTC
NA,TRBJ2-3,TRBV5-1,NA,CASSRGREPDTQYF,TGCGCCAGCAGCCGGGGACGGGAACCAGATACGCAGTATTTT
TRBD1,TRBJ2-3,TRBV6-2/TRBV6-3,NA,CASSQSTRQGVTQYF,TGTGCCAGCAGTCAATCTACCCGACAGGGAGTAACGCAGTATTTT
TRBD1,TRBJ2-1,TRBV10-3,few,CAIRDGTGAYNEQFF,TGTGCCATCAGAGACGGGACAGGGGCCTACAATGAGCAGTTCTTC
NA,TRBJ1-6,TRBV12-3/TRBV12-4,NA,CASSFSGLGNSPLHF,TGTGCCAGCAGTTTCTCGGGTTTGGGTAATTCACCCCTCCACTTT
TRBD2,TRBJ2-4,TRBV3-1,few,CASSSRLAGGILAKNIQYF,TGTGCCAGCAGCTCAAGACTAGCGGGGGGGATACTAGCCAAAAACATTCAGTACTTC
NA,TRBJ2-3,TRBV25-1,NA,CASSEPRPPTRSGRHTDTQYF,TGTGCCAGCAGTGAACCAAGACCCCCTACTCGCAGCGGAAGACACACAGATACGCAGTATTTT
NA,TRBJ1-5,TRBV12-3/TRBV12-4,NA,CASSTVDNQPQHF,TGTGCCAGCAGTACCGTTGATAATCAGCCCCAGCATTTT
TRBD2,TRBJ2-7,TRBV4-1,NA,CASSQGAGSSHEQYF,TGCGCCAGCAGCCAAGGAGCGGGGAGCTCCCACGAGCAGTACTTC
TRBD2,TRBJ2-7,TRBV29-1,NA,CSASAGTSSYNEQYF,TGCAGCGCGTCAGCCGGGACTAGCTCTTACAATGAGCAGTACTTC
NA,TRBJ1-4,TRBV29-1,NA,CSGGTTSGEKLFF,TGCAGCGGTGGGACTACCTCGGGGGAAAAACTGTTTTTT
TRBD1,TRBJ1-6,TRBV7-2,NA,CASSRQGANSPPHF,TGTGCCAGCAGCCGACAGGGGGCGAATTCACCCCCCCACTTT
NA,TRBJ2-3,TRBV7-2,few,CASSPSEALGTDTQYF,TGTGCCAGCAGCCCCTCCGAAGCTCTTGGCACAGATACGCAGTATTTT
TRBD1,TRBJ1-6,TRBV7-8,few,CASSSNRGGSPLHF,TGTGCCAGCAGCTCCAACAGGGGAGGATCACCCCTCCACTTT
TRBD1,TRBJ2-3,TRBV5-1,few,CASSRDRVPTDTQYF,TGCGCCAGCAGCAGGGACAGGGTCCCCACAGATACGCAGTATTTT
NA,TRBJ1-5,TRBV7-2,few,CASSLGPGTKPQHF,TGTGCCAGCAGCTTAGGCCCGGGAACGAAGCCCCAGCATTTT